Below, 24 T cell receptor beta chains from the same sample are listed, as sequenced in a study of CD8+ T cells in alopecia areata. cDNA prepared by RNA extraction and subsequent reverse transcription served as the template for sequencing. Repertoires were generated with immunoSEQ multiplex PCR, while TCRdb's copy carries only in-frame clones and drops some. The sample shows some 110,000 clones, about 60% of them seen only once. Sequenced sample: CD4+ T cells sorted from blood. The receptor source for this set is a human donor in good health.

The chain couples TRBV5-6 to TRBJ2-2, with TRBD2 matching over 10 bases. The length of the CDR3 is 16 residues. V gave up 0 bases and J gave up 4 bases; unmatched junction bases: 3. Germline CDR1 SGHDT, CDR2 YYEEEE. The CDR3 DNA reads TGTGCCAGCAGCTTGGTACTAGCGGGGCCCACCGGGGAGCTGTTTTTT. This translates into CASSLVLAGPTGELFF.

The V and J genes are TRBV2 and TRBJ2-5, with TRBD1 matching 11 bases. Trimming cost V 7 bases and J 5 bases; bases outside gene matches: 6. The CDR3 runs to 14 residues. CDR1 is SNHLY, CDR2 FYNNEI, per germline. The CDR3 is CASTGTGGRETQYF. Written as DNA, the CDR3 is TGTGCCAGCACCGGGACAGGGGGACGGGAGACCCAGTACTTC. Using reference TRBV2 and TRBJ2-5 for the parts outside the CDR3, the full variable domain is EPEVTQTPSHQVTQMGQEVILRCVPISNHLYFYWYRQILGQKVEFLVSFYNNEISEKSEIFDDQFSVERPDGSNFTLKIRSTKLEDSAMYFCASTGTGGRETQYFGPGTRLLVL.

This clone was observed a handful of times. The chain combines TRBV5-6 with TRBJ1-3; unclear D gene. This CDR3 has 15 residues. Germline loops: CDR1 SGHDT, CDR2 YYEEEE. Trimming stripped 6 bases from V and 2 bases from J, with 15 bases between. The CDR3 here is CASTKMGQPGNTIYF. CDR3 coding DNA: TGTGCCAGCACCAAGATGGGTCAGCCTGGAAACACCATATATTTT.

The gene calls are TRBV5-1 and TRBJ2-7; 9 bases align to TRBD1. Germline assignment: CDR1 SGHRS and CDR2 YFSETQ. The CDR3 sequence is 14 residues long. Trimming at V came to 4 bases and at J to 2 bases, leaving 4 bases not matched to a gene. CDR3 DNA sequence: TGCGCCAGCAGCATGGACAGGGGCGCCTACGAGCAGTACTTC. Its translation: CASSMDRGAYEQYF.

The rearrangement joins TRBV5-1 to TRBJ1-5; D call uncertain. Trimming left V 2 bases short and J 5 bases short, with 5 bases between. This CDR3 is built from 12 residues. Germline loops: CDR1 SGHRS, CDR2 YFSETQ. The CDR3 is CASSLPDQPQHF. CDR3 nucleotides: TGCGCCAGCAGCTTACCAGATCAGCCCCAGCATTTT.

This chain links TRBV15 with TRBJ2-2; D possibly corresponds to TRBD2 (5 bases). CDR1 is LNHNV and CDR2 is YYDKDF in the germline V gene (reference sequence). CDR3 size: 17 residues. Trimming removed 0 bases from V and 6 bases from J, with 17 bases in between. The CDR3 reads CATSRDKRLLGPGELFF. CDR3 sequence (DNA): TGTGCCACCAGCAGAGATAAGAGGCTACTAGGCCCCGGGGAGCTGTTTTTT.

The J gene is TRBJ2-5, the V gene TRBV20-1; D gene ambiguous. V lost 6 bases and J 5 bases, leaving 10 bases between the germline ends. Germline V gene data show CDR1 as DFQATT and CDR2 as SNEGSKA (reference sequence). The CDR3 covers 11 residues. CDR3 region: CSASLSETQYF. Written as DNA, the CDR3 is TGCAGTGCCTCGCTCTCGGAGACCCAGTACTTC.

The CDR3 is CSVETGDDYGYTF. The CDR3 nucleotides read TGCAGCGTTGAGACAGGTGATGACTATGGCTACACCTTC. The rearrangement links TRBV29-1 to TRBJ1-2; D perhaps matches TRBD1 (6 bases). This CDR3 has 13 amino acids. Germline lookup yields CDR1 SQVTM and CDR2 ANQGSEA. V lost 3 bases to trimming and J lost 3 bases, with 11 bases between them. Full variable domain (outside the CDR3, taken from reference TRBV29-1 and TRBJ1-2): SAVISQKPSRDICQRGTSLTIQCQVDSQVTMMFWYRQQPGQSLTLIATANQGSEATYESGFVIDKFPISRPNLTFSTLTVSNMSPEDSSIYLCSVETGDDYGYTFGSGTRLTVV.

The chain links TRBV30 to TRBJ2-7; 9 bases map to TRBD1. Germline CDR1 and CDR2: GTSNPN and SVGIG (reference sequence). V lost 4 bases and J lost 2; bases outside the gene matches: 6. The CDR3 sequence is 14 residues long. CDR3 in DNA: TGTGCCTGGAAGCTTGGGACAGGGACCTACGAGCAGTACTTC. Translating gives CAWKLGTGTYEQYF.

Only a few counts were recorded for this clone. The chain is built from TRBV28 and TRBJ2-5; possible D gene TRBD1, 6 bases. Germline loops: CDR1 MDHEN, CDR2 SYDVKM. Trimming shortened V by 4 bases and J by 2 bases, and 8 bases separated the two germline ends. The CDR3 runs 13 residues. The CDR3 nucleotides are TGTGCCAGCAGTTCCGGACAGCAAGAGACCCAGTACTTC. This translates into CASSSGQQETQYF.

The gene calls are TRBV11-2 and TRBJ1-6; 8 positions match TRBD1. The CDR3 loop spans 15 amino acids. Germline CDR1 SGHAT, CDR2 FQNNGV. The junction had 7 bases not matched to a gene; V was cut back by 5 bases and J by 7 bases. The CDR3 spells CASSPQGARNSPLHF. CDR3 sequence (DNA): TGTGCCAGCAGCCCTCAGGGGGCGCGAAATTCACCCCTCCACTTT.

The chain combines TRBV5-1 with TRBJ2-2, with D unclear. Germline V gene data show CDR1 as SGHRS and CDR2 as YFSETQ. V was pared by 6 bases and J by 4 bases, with 13 bases between. This CDR3 contains 14 residues. The CDR3 nucleotides read TGCGCCAGCAATCCGGATTATTTCACCGGGGAGCTGTTTTTT. Translating it yields CASNPDYFTGELFF.

The V and J genes are TRBV27 and TRBJ1-1; 12 bases line up with TRBD1. The germline V gene encodes CDR1 MNHEY and CDR2 SMNVEV (reference sequence). The J segment lost 5 bases and the V segment lost 4 bases, leaving 14 bases of the junction unmatched. There are 18 residues in the CDR3. CDR3 DNA sequence: TGTGCCAGCAGTTCCCGCTACGGGACAGGGGGCTATGGGACTGAAGCTTTCTTT. Translated, it gives CASSSRYGTGGYGTEAFF.

V and J are TRBV2 and TRBJ2-7; 8 nucleotides line up with TRBD1. V lost 6 bases and J lost 4; bases outside the gene matches: 11. Germline V gives CDR1 SNHLY, CDR2 FYNNEI. The CDR3 consists of 15 residues. The CDR3 sequence: CASRTLGTGAYEQYF. The CDR3 DNA reads as TGTGCCAGCAGGACCCTTGGGACAGGCGCTTACGAGCAGTACTTC.

The chain uses TRBV30 and TRBJ2-2; D not certain. V was shortened by 0 bases and J by 5 bases, with 7 bases between the two germline ends. Germline loops: CDR1 GTSNPN, CDR2 SVGIG (reference sequence). CDR3 length: 13 amino acids. This CDR3 reads CAWSVALTGELFF. The CDR3 nucleotides read TGTGCCTGGAGTGTAGCGTTGACCGGGGAGCTGTTTTTT.

The chain recombines TRBV7-7 with TRBJ1-2; 7 nucleotides match TRBD1. In germline, CDR1 is SSHAT, CDR2 FNYEAQ (reference sequence). The CDR3 spans 16 residues. Trimming removed 0 bases from V and 4 bases from J; junction bases left unmatched: 8. The CDR3 is CASSLAGTVRGYGYTF. The CDR3 nucleotides are TGTGCCAGCAGCTTAGCGGGGACAGTAAGGGGCTATGGCTACACCTTC.

The chain is built from TRBV6-6 and TRBJ1-3, with unresolved D. Per germline, CDR1 MNHNY and CDR2 SVGAGI (reference sequence). This CDR3 is 13 amino acids long. Trimming removed 4 bases at V and 7 bases at J, with 11 bases between. The CDR3 nucleotides are TGTGCCAGCAGTTTACCCGGAAGCAACACCATATATTTT. Its translation: CASSLPGSNTIYF.

This clone was seen only a few times. The chain has TRBV4-2 and TRBJ2-1, with D perhaps matching TRBD1 or TRBD2 (5 bases each). The ends were cut back, 1 base at V and 4 bases at J, with 14 bases in the middle. Germline lookup yields CDR1 LGHNA and CDR2 YNFKEQ. The CDR3 length is 16 residues. The CDR3 coding sequence is TGTGCCAGCAGCCAAGCAGAGGGGATTCGATACAATGAGCAGTTCTTC. Protein product: CASSQAEGIRYNEQFF.

This clone was observed a few times. The genes are TRBV5-1 and TRBJ2-7; 11 bases align to TRBD1. The CDR3 has 15 residues. V shed 4 bases and J 7 bases; nucleotides not matched to a gene: 10. Germline V lookup: CDR1 SGHRS, CDR2 YFSETQ. The CDR3 sequence: CASSIAGTGGEEQYF. In DNA, the CDR3 is TGCGCCAGCAGCATAGCCGGGACAGGGGGTGAAGAGCAGTACTTC.

The genes are TRBV23-1 and TRBJ2-4; D is uncertain. TRBV23-1 is flagged as an ORF with uncertain function. The CDR3 is 11 amino acids. V gave up 8 bases and J gave up 9 bases, with 11 bases separating them. CDR3 in amino acids: CASEWSRIQYF. CDR3 nucleotides: TGCGCCAGCGAGTGGTCGCGCATTCAGTACTTC.

The rearrangement joins TRBV6-5 to TRBJ1-1, with 8 nucleotides matching TRBD1. From germline, CDR1 is MNHEY and CDR2 SVGAGI. J lost 0 bases, V lost 2 bases, and 5 bases had no gene match. The CDR3 contains 16 residues. CDR3 coding DNA: TGTGCCAGCAGTTACGGGGCAGGGGGCATGAACACTGAAGCTTTCTTT. Translated: CASSYGAGGMNTEAFF.

CDR3 in amino acids: CASSSGRGGDGYTF. The CDR3 nucleotides read TGTGCCAGTAGTTCAGGCCGCGGAGGGGATGGCTACACCTTC. This chain connects TRBV19 to TRBJ1-2; a weak D match, TRBD1 (5 bases). V was cut by 5 bases and J by 6 bases, with 16 bases left in between. CDR3 length: 14 amino acids. CDR1 is LNHDA, CDR2 SQIVND, per germline (reference sequence).

The CDR3 loop reads CATSRTDPSGWTQYF. DNA of the CDR3: TGTGCCACCAGCAGAACCGACCCCTCAGGATGGACCCAGTACTTC. The chain joins TRBV15 to TRBJ2-5; D gene uncertain. V lost 2 bases and J 7 bases, leaving 17 bases between the germline ends. Looked up from germline, CDR1 is LNHNV and CDR2 is YYDKDF (reference sequence). There are 15 residues in the CDR3.

The chain uses TRBV30 and TRBJ2-1; D perhaps matches TRBD1 (5 bases). Trimming removed 1 base from V and 9 bases from J, with 22 bases in between. CDR1 and CDR2 from the germline V gene are GTSNPN and SVGIG (reference sequence). The CDR3 has 16 amino acids. Here the CDR3 DNA reads TGTGCCTGGAGTGCCCCGGGCAGGGTAGGCACGAGTGAGCAGTTCTTC. Protein: CAWSAPGRVGTSEQFF.